One and the same sample provided the 21 T cell receptor beta chains below, sequenced in a study of blood T cell repertoires in COVID-19. The data were produced by immunoSEQ multiplex PCR, yet TCRdb's version contains in-frame clones alone and is incomplete. Of about 300,000 clones listed, 85% to 90% are singletons. Sequenced material: peripheral blood. Source of these receptors: a woman in her thirties or forties who had recovered from COVID-19.

The chain links TRBV5-6 to TRBJ1-5; D remains unclear. This CDR3 is built from 13 residues. Germline V gives CDR1 SGHDT, CDR2 YYEEEE. Trimming stripped 4 bases from V and 3 bases from J, with 8 bases between. CDR3 loop: CASSKQTNQPQHF. The CDR3 DNA follows: TGTGCCAGCAGCAAACAGACCAATCAGCCCCAGCATTTT. The entire variable domain, with the rest obtained from reference TRBV5-6 and TRBJ1-5, is as follows: DAGVTQSPTHLIKTRGQQVTLRCSPKSGHDTVSWYQQALGQGPQFIFQYYEEEERQRGNFPDRFSGHQFPNYSSELNVNALLLGDSALYLCASSKQTNQPQHFGDGTRLSIL.

J is TRBJ2-7 and V is TRBV5-1; 8 nucleotides line up with TRBD1. Germline lookup yields CDR1 SGHRS and CDR2 YFSETQ. This CDR3 spans 17 amino acids. The V and J ends lost 3 bases and 6 bases, in that order; junction bases with no gene match: 17. CDR3 DNA sequence: TGCGCCAGCAGCTCGATGACTGGACAGGGTTCGCTCTCCGAGCAGTACTTC. Translated, it gives CASSSMTGQGSLSEQYF. Drawing the rest from reference TRBV5-1 and TRBJ2-7, the complete variable domain is KAGVTQTPRYLIKTRGQQVTLSCSPISGHRSVSWYQQTPGQGLQFLFEYFSETQRNKGNFPGRFSGRQFSNSRSEMNVSTLELGDSALYLCASSSMTGQGSLSEQYFGPGTRLTVT.

This clone was recorded only once. The J gene is TRBJ2-1, the V gene TRBV11-2; 7 bases align to TRBD2. Germline trimming cut 1 base from V and 0 bases from J; bases unmatched to any gene: 0. CDR1 and CDR2 from the germline V gene are SGHAT and FQNNGV. The CDR3 is 15 amino acids. This chain's CDR3 is CASSLAGGSYNEQFF. Written as DNA, the CDR3 is TGTGCCAGCAGCTTAGCGGGGGGCTCCTACAATGAGCAGTTCTTC.

This clone was seen a handful of times. V and J are TRBV18 and TRBJ2-7; 9 bases map to TRBD1. With 6 bases clipped from V and 7 bases from J, the junction kept 10 bases outside the gene matches. The CDR3 is made up of 14 amino acids. Germline values: CDR1 KGHSH, CDR2 LQKENI. CDR3 sequence reads: CASSVRTGDGEQYF. The CDR3 region has the DNA TGTGCCAGCTCCGTCCGGACAGGGGACGGTGAGCAGTACTTC.

This sequence joins TRBV6-2 or TRBV6-3 and TRBJ2-5, with 7 positions matching TRBD2. Germline trimming cut 4 bases from V and 5 bases from J; bases unmatched to any gene: 13. Germline CDR1 MNHEY, CDR2 SVGEGT. The CDR3 is 16 amino acids. CDR3 nucleotide sequence: TGTGCCAGCAGTTCCCCCTGGAGCGGGGCGGGGGAGACCCAGTACTTC. As protein: CASSSPWSGAGETQYF.

The chain uses TRBV6-6 and TRBJ1-2; 7 bases are shared with TRBD1. CDR3 size: 15 residues. CDR1 and CDR2 (germline): MNHNY, SVGAGI (reference sequence). V lost 7 bases to trimming and J lost 4 bases; unmatched junction nucleotides: 12. The CDR3 region is CASNNAGQGGYGYTF. CDR3 sequence (DNA): TGTGCCAGCAACAATGCCGGGCAGGGGGGCTATGGCTACACCTTC.

The genes are TRBV24-1 and TRBJ2-5; TRBD2 is a possible D gene (5 bases). V was cut by 4 bases and J by 4 bases, with 12 bases left in between. CDR1 is KGHDR and CDR2 is SFDVKD in the germline V gene. CDR3 length: 14 residues. CDR3 nucleotide sequence: TGTGCCACCAGTGAGGCCGGGGTGGGAGAGACCCAGTACTTC. Encoded protein: CATSEAGVGETQYF.

V gene TRBV27 combines with J gene TRBJ2-6; possible D gene TRBD1, 5 bases. Between the trimmed V and J ends, which lost 6 bases and 0 bases, there was a span of 9 bases. The CDR3 has 15 amino acids. CDR1 is MNHEY and CDR2 is SMNVEV in the germline V gene (reference sequence). Here the CDR3 DNA reads TGTGCCAGCAGCGACAGACCCTCTGGGGCCAACGTCCTGACTTTC. Encoded protein: CASSDRPSGANVLTF.

The chain is built from TRBV7-9 and TRBJ1-3, with D hard to call. This CDR3 is 15 amino acids long. The germline CDR1 and CDR2 sequences are SEHNR and FQNEAQ (reference sequence). Trimming left V 5 bases short and J 8 bases short, with 19 bases between. For the CDR3, the DNA is TGTGCCAGCAGCCCAGTCGGACGGACTCGGGACACCATATATTTT. It yields the protein CASSPVGRTRDTIYF.

The genes are TRBV20-1 and TRBJ2-2, with D unresolved. Germline V gene lookup returns CDR1 DFQATT and CDR2 SNEGSKA (reference sequence). Trimming pared 3 bases from V and 1 base from J, leaving 6 bases between. The CDR3 contains 13 residues. The CDR3, as DNA: TGCAGTGCTAGTGGCGGGAACACCGGGGAGCTGTTTTTT. This sequence encodes CSASGGNTGELFF.

The chain has TRBV27 and TRBJ2-7; a weak D match, TRBD2 (6 bases). Germline V gives CDR1 MNHEY, CDR2 SMNVEV (reference sequence). V lost 2 bases to trimming and J lost 7 bases, with 9 bases between them. This CDR3 spans 12 amino acids. CDR3 in amino acids: CASSLGGGEQYF. CDR3 coding DNA: TGTGCCAGCAGTTTAGGCGGAGGGGAGCAGTACTTC.

V usage is TRBV2 and J usage is TRBJ2-3, with D unclear. The CDR3 contains 12 residues. Germline loops: CDR1 SNHLY, CDR2 FYNNEI. V lost 6 bases, J lost 2 bases, and 6 bases lay in between. CDR3 in DNA: TGTGCCAGCAGCTACCTCACAGATACGCAGTATTTT. Translating gives CASSYLTDTQYF.

This clone came up a few times. The chain combines TRBV7-2 with TRBJ2-2; TRBD1 might be the D (6 bases). V was clipped by 2 bases and J by 0 bases, with 13 bases between them. Germline V gene sequence: CDR1 SGHTA, CDR2 FQGNSA. The CDR3 consists of 17 residues. In DNA form, the CDR3 reads TGTGCCAGCAGCTTAAGGGCAGGGGTCGCGAACACCGGGGAGCTGTTTTTT. Translating gives CASSLRAGVANTGELFF.

The chain uses TRBV10-2 and TRBJ2-4; D perhaps matches TRBD1 (5 bases). From germline, CDR1 is WSHSY and CDR2 SAAADI. The CDR3 spans 19 residues. V was pared by 0 bases and J by 0 bases, with 18 bases between. DNA for the CDR3: TGCGCCAGCAGTGAGTCGCAGGGCCGCATCGACTTAGCCAAAAACATTCAGTACTTC. Amino acid sequence: CASSESQGRIDLAKNIQYF.

In its sample, this clone was seen once. The rearrangement joins TRBV5-1 to TRBJ2-6, with TRBD1 identical over 11 bases. The germline gives CDR1 SGHRS, CDR2 YFSETQ. This CDR3 is 20 amino acids long. J was trimmed by 0 bases and V by 1 base; bases with no gene match: 9. CDR3 sequence reads: CASSLLPPGQGDSGANVLTF. CDR3 DNA: TGCGCCAGCAGCTTGTTACCCCCGGGACAGGGGGACTCTGGGGCCAACGTCCTGACTTTC.

The V gene is TRBV12-3 or TRBV12-4, the J gene TRBJ1-1; 7 bases are shared with TRBD1. The CDR3 runs 13 residues. Trimming cost V 4 bases and J 7 bases; bases outside gene matches: 6. Here the CDR3 DNA reads TGTGCCAGCAGTTCGGACAGGAATGGTGAAGCTTTCTTT. Residues: CASSSDRNGEAFF.

The chain is built from TRBV6-5 and TRBJ2-5; 7 bases are shared with TRBD1. The CDR3 spans 13 residues. Germline V lookup: CDR1 MNHEY, CDR2 SVGAGI. V was pared by 8 bases and J by 5 bases, with 8 bases of the junction left unmatched. Here the CDR3 DNA reads TGTGCCAGCCTAAGACAGGGTGAGGAGACCCAGTACTTC. Protein product: CASLRQGEETQYF.

This sequence joins TRBV4-1 and TRBJ2-7; D is possibly TRBD1 (6 bases). Per germline, CDR1 MGHRA and CDR2 YSYEKL. The V and J ends lost 1 base and 2 bases respectively, with 15 bases between them. The CDR3 consists of 16 residues. In DNA form, the CDR3 reads TGCGCCAGCAGCCAAGCCCCTACAGGGATAGCCTACGAGCAGTACTTC. It translates to CASSQAPTGIAYEQYF.

The CDR3 reads CASSQDFNTGELFF. As DNA, the CDR3 is TGCGCCAGCAGCCAAGACTTTAACACCGGGGAGCTGTTTTTT. The chain employs TRBV4-3 and TRBJ2-2, with D unresolved. The V end lost 0 bases, the J end lost 2 bases, and 4 bases lay between the germline ends. This CDR3 region has 14 residues. The germline V gene has CDR1 LGHNA and CDR2 YSLEER.

This chain uses TRBV6-1 with TRBJ1-1; D uncertain. The CDR3 spans 12 residues. Trimming removed 8 bases from V and 4 bases from J, with 11 bases in between. Germline V gene data show CDR1 as MNHNS and CDR2 as SASEGT. Here the CDR3 DNA reads TGTGCCAGCCAACGTGTTAGCACTGAAGCTTTCTTT. This translates into CASQRVSTEAFF.

This clone occurred a few times. This chain uses TRBV27 with TRBJ2-2, with 9 bases matching TRBD2. V gave up 2 bases and J gave up 4 bases; unmatched junction bases: 2. This CDR3 is 15 amino acids long. The germline V gene has CDR1 MNHEY and CDR2 SMNVEV (reference sequence). CDR3: CASSLAAGGTGELFF. In DNA form, the CDR3 reads TGTGCCAGCAGTTTAGCAGCGGGGGGCACCGGGGAGCTGTTTTTT.